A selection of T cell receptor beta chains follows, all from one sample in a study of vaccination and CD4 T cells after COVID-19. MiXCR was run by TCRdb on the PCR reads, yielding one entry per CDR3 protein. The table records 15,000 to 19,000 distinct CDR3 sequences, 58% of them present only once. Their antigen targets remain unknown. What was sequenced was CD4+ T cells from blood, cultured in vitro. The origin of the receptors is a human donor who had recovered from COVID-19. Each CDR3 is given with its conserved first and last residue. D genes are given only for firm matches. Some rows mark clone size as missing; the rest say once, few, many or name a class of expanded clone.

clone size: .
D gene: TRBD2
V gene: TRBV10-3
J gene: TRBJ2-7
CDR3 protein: CAISPRLAGTYEQYF
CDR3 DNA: TGTGCCATCAGTCCCCGGTTAGCGGGAACCTACGAGCAGTACTTC

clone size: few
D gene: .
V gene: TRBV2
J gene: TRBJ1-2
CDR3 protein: CASSEASREHGYTF
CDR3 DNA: TGTGCCAGCAGTGAAGCGTCCAGGGAGCATGGCTACACCTTC

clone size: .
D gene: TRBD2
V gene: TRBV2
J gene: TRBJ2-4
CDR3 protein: CASSENLAVIQYF
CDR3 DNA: TGTGCCAGCAGTGAAAACCTAGCGGTAATTCAGTACTTC

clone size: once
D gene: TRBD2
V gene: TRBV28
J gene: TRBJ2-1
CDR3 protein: CASSIVAGRVEQFF
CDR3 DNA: TGTGCCAGCAGTATCGTAGCGGGGAGGGTGGAGCAGTTCTTC

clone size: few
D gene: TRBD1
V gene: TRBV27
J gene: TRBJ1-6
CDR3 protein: CASSLDRDNSPLHF
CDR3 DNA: TGTGCCAGCAGCTTGGACAGGGATAATTCACCCCTCCACTTT

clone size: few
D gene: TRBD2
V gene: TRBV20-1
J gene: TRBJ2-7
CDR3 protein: CSATSGIPGEQYF
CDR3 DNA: TGCAGTGCTACAAGCGGGATTCCTGGGGAGCAGTACTTC

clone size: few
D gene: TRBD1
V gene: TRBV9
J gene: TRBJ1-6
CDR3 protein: CASSPPGTGVSPLHF
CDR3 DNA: TGTGCCAGCAGCCCCCCTGGGACAGGGGTTTCACCCCTCCACTTT

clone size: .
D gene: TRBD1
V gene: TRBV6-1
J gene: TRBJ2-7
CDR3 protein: CASRRQGVGEQYF
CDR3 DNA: TGTGCCAGCAGACGACAGGGGGTTGGCGAGCAGTACTTC

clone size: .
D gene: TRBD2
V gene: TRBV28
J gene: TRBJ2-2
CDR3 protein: CASSLLGEGNTGELFF
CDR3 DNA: TGTGCCAGCAGTTTATTGGGGGAGGGAAACACCGGGGAGCTGTTTTTT

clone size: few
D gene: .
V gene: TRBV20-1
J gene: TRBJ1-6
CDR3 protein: CSARGLAWNLNSPLHF
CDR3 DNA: TGCAGTGCTAGAGGTCTGGCCTGGAACTTGAATTCACCCCTCCACTTT

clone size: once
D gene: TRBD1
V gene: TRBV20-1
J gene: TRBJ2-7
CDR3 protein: CSAPDRGRDGEQYF
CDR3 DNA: TGCAGTGCTCCAGACAGGGGGCGAGACGGCGAGCAGTACTTC

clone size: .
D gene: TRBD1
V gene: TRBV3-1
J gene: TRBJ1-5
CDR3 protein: CASSPKLSTGYSNQPQHF
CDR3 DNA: TGTGCCAGCAGCCCGAAATTATCGACAGGGTATAGCAATCAGCCCCAGCATTTT

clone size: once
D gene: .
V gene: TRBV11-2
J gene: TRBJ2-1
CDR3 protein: CASSSGVSNMYNEQFF
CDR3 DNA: TGTGCCAGCAGCTCGGGGGTCTCAAATATGTACAATGAGCAGTTCTTC

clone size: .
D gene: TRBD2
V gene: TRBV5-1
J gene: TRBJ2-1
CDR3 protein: CASSLRQREGPREQFF
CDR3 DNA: TGCGCCAGCAGCTTGAGGCAGCGGGAGGGCCCAAGGGAACAGTTCTTC

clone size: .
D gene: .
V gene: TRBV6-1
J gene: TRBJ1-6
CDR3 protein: CASSPSLAGLYSPLHF
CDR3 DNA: TGTGCCAGCAGTCCCTCGTTGGCAGGGTTATATTCACCCCTCCACTTT

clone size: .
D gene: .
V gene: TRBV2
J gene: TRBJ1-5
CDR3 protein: CASSEESNQPQHF
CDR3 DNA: TGTGCCAGCAGTGAAGAGTCCAATCAGCCCCAGCATTTT

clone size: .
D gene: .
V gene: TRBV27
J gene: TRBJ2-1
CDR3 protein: CASSLEALSYNEQFF
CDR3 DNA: TGTGCCAGCAGTTTAGAGGCCCTTTCCTACAATGAGCAGTTCTTC

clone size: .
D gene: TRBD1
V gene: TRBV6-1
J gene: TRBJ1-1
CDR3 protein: CASSEGTVNTEAFF
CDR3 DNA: TGTGCCAGCAGTGAGGGGACAGTGAACACTGAAGCTTTCTTT

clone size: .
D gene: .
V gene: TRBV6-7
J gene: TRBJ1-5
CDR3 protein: CASSDSTHQPQHF
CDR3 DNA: TGTGCCAGCTCCGACAGCACCCATCAGCCCCAGCATTTT

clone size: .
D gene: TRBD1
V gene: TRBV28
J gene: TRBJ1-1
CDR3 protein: CASSSWTGVYTEAFF
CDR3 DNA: TGTGCCAGCAGTTCATGGACAGGGGTGTACACTGAAGCTTTCTTT

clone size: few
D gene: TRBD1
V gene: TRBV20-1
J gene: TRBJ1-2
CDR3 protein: CSAHRGGGYTF
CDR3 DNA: TGCAGTGCCCACAGGGGAGGGGGCTACACCTTC

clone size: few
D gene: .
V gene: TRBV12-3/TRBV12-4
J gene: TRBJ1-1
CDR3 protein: CASSRGGNTEAFF
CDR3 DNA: TGTGCCAGCAGCCGGGGAGGGAACACTGAAGCTTTCTTT

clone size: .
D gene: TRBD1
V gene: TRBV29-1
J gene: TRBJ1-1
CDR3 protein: CSVGGQGNTEAFF
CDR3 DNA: TGCAGCGTTGGAGGACAGGGGAACACTGAAGCTTTCTTT

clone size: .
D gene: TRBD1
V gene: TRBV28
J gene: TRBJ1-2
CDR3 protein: CASSLSGTGGIYGYTF
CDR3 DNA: TGTGCCAGCAGTTTATCCGGGACAGGGGGCATCTATGGCTACACCTTC

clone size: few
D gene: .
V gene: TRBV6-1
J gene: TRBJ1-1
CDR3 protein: CASSEAVGPNTEAFF
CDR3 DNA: TGTGCCAGCAGTGAAGCCGTAGGACCGAACACTGAAGCTTTCTTT

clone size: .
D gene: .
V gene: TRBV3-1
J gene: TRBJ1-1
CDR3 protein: CASSQQGIDTEAFF
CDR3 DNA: TGTGCCAGCAGCCAACAGGGGATCGACACTGAAGCTTTCTTT

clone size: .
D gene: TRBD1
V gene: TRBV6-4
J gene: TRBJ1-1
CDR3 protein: CASSDLPGQGSTEAFF
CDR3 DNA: TGTGCCAGCAGTGACTTGCCGGGACAGGGGTCCACTGAAGCTTTCTTT

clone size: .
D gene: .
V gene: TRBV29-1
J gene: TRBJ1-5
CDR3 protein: CSAQGGFDQPQHF
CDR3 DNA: TGCAGCGCCCAAGGGGGGTTCGACCAGCCCCAGCATTTT

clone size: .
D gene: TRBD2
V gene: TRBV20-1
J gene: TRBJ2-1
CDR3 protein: CSARENLLAGGPGFPNEQFF
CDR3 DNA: TGCAGTGCTAGAGAAAATTTACTAGCGGGAGGGCCAGGTTTCCCAAATGAGCAGTTCTTC

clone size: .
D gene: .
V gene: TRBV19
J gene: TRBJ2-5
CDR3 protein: CASSIRTVRLQETQYF
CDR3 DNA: TGTGCCAGTAGTATTAGGACCGTCCGACTCCAAGAGACCCAGTACTTC

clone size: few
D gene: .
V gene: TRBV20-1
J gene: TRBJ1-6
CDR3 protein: CSATTTNSPLHF
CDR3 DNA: TGCAGTGCTACCACAACCAATTCACCCCTCCACTTT

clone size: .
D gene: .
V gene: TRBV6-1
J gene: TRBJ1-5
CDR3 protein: CASVGSNQPQHF
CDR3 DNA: TGTGCCAGCGTCGGGTCCAATCAGCCCCAGCATTTT

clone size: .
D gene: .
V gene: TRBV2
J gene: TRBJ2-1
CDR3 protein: CASTGVTPPAGEQFF
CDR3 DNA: TGTGCCAGCACCGGAGTCACACCCCCGGCAGGTGAGCAGTTCTTC

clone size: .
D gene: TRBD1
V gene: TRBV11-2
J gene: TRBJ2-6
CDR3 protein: CASSRQGAGANVLTF
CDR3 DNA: TGTGCCAGCAGCCGACAGGGTGCAGGGGCCAACGTCCTGACTTTC